The 9 T cell receptor beta chains reported below all come from one sample, sequenced in a study of T cell responses to AZD1222 COVID-19 vaccine. Here immunoSEQ multiplex PCR was the method, and the copy in TCRdb shows in-frame clones only, minus some. The table includes 150,000 to 200,000 clones, around 86% detected once. The sequencing here drew on peripheral blood, taken on day 0 of MenACWY control vaccination. These receptors were taken from an adult in good health.

V gene TRBV27 combines with J gene TRBJ2-1; the match to TRBD1 covers 7 bases. The junction had 12 bases not matched to a gene; V was cut back by 2 bases and J by 8 bases. There are 16 residues in the CDR3. Germline V gene data show CDR1 as MNHEY and CDR2 as SMNVEV (reference sequence). The CDR3 loop is CASSLRGQIPLDEQFF. In DNA, the CDR3 is TGTGCCAGCAGTTTAAGGGGACAGATCCCCTTGGATGAGCAGTTCTTC.

The V and J genes are TRBV5-4 and TRBJ2-5; D call uncertain. The V gene's germline CDR1 is SGHNT and CDR2 YYREEE (reference sequence). The germline V and J ends were trimmed by 8 bases and 5 bases, with 19 bases remaining between them. The CDR3 runs 14 residues. As DNA, the CDR3 is TGTGCCAGTCGCCCTGTCGGTCCTTTCGAGACCCAGTACTTC. Amino acid sequence: CASRPVGPFETQYF.

The J gene is TRBJ1-1, the V gene TRBV11-2, with TRBD1 matching 9 bases. Germline V CDR1 and CDR2: SGHAT, FQNNGV. The trim removed 1 base at V and 3 bases at J, leaving 6 bases unmatched. The CDR3 is 16 residues long. The CDR3 spells CASSLGGWTGDTEAFF. The CDR3 nucleotides read TGTGCCAGCAGCTTAGGGGGATGGACAGGGGACACTGAAGCTTTCTTT. The full variable domain, in which reference TRBV11-2 and TRBJ1-1 provide the parts outside the CDR3, is EAGVAQSPRYKIIEKRQSVAFWCNPISGHATLYWYQQILGQGPKLLIQFQNNGVVDDSQLPKDRFSAERLKGVDSTLKIQPAKLEDSAVYLCASSLGGWTGDTEAFFGQGTRLTVV.

The chain combines TRBV3-1 (or the pseudogene TRBV3-2) with TRBJ2-7; D is perhaps TRBD1 or TRBD2 (6 bases each). Looked up from germline, CDR1 is LGHDT and CDR2 is YNNKEL (reference sequence). Trimming took off 2 bases at V and 2 bases at J, with 16 bases between the two ends. The CDR3 consists of 16 residues. For the CDR3, the DNA is TGTGCCAGCAGCCAACGACTCGGGGGCGGAGCCTACGAGCAGTACTTC. This gives the protein CASSQRLGGGAYEQYF.

The V gene is TRBV6-2 or TRBV6-3, the J gene TRBJ2-1, with D maybe TRBD2 (5 bases). The germline V gene has CDR1 MNHEY and CDR2 SVGEGT. Trimming cost V 5 bases and J 5 bases, with 13 bases left between them. The CDR3 has 14 amino acids. CDR3 in DNA: TGTGCCAGCAGTGACCCGGGAATCCACAATGAGCAGTTCTTC. Protein product: CASSDPGIHNEQFF.

The chain combines TRBV29-1 with TRBJ2-7; 9 positions agree with TRBD1. J lost 2 bases, V lost 3 bases, and 5 bases had no gene match. The CDR3 runs to 14 residues. Germline-derived CDR1 and CDR2 are SQVTM and ANQGSEA. The CDR3 nucleotides read TGCAGCGTTGAGACGGACAGGGGCCCCTACGAGCAGTACTTC. This sequence encodes CSVETDRGPYEQYF.

The rearrangement uses TRBV3-1 (or the pseudogene TRBV3-2) and TRBJ2-1; TRBD2 aligns across 7 bases. Per germline, CDR1 LGHDT and CDR2 YNNKEL (reference sequence). The V and J ends lost 0 bases and 6 bases, in that order; junction bases with no gene match: 11. This CDR3 spans 17 amino acids. This CDR3 reads CASSQDLRKRGSNEQFF. The CDR3 DNA sequence: TGTGCCAGCAGCCAAGATCTGAGGAAGCGGGGAAGCAATGAGCAGTTCTTC.

V and J are TRBV27 and TRBJ1-2; D is unresolved. This CDR3 has 14 residues. V was cut by 5 bases and J by 7 bases, with 17 bases left in between. The V gene's germline CDR1 is MNHEY and CDR2 SMNVEV (reference sequence). CDR3 region: CASSPGLAVRGYTF. The CDR3, as DNA: TGTGCCAGCAGTCCGGGCCTTGCAGTGCGTGGCTACACCTTC.

The CDR3 region is CASRAGTSGTGEQFF. In DNA, the CDR3 is TGTGCCAGCAGGGCCGGGACTAGCGGGACGGGTGAGCAGTTCTTC. The V call is TRBV27, the J call TRBJ2-1; TRBD2 aligns across 13 bases. V trimming: 6 bases; J trimming: 9 bases; junction bases outside the gene matches: 8. Germline-derived CDR1 and CDR2 are MNHEY and SMNVEV (reference sequence). This CDR3 spans 15 amino acids.